This T cell receptor (beta chain) came from a study of long-term antiretroviral therapy in people with HIV. The CDR3 extends over 18 amino acids. The germline V gene has CDR1 MNHEY and CDR2 SMNVEV (reference sequence). The ends were cut back, 4 bases at V and 0 bases at J, with 19 bases in the middle. Version v3.0 of the immunoSEQ assay was performed at survey level. This table comes from immunoSEQ multiplex PCR, and its TCRdb copy is limited to in-frame clones, with some not included. The profile shows over 35,000 clones, roughly 90% of them singletons. Sequencing was performed on unsorted PBMCs, taken just before starting antiretroviral therapy. This sequence was found in a woman between 18 and 30 years old with HIV. The chain combines TRBV27 with TRBJ1-3; no firm D call. As DNA, the CDR3 is TGTGCCAGCAGTTCCAGATTGGTCGACGGACGCTCTGGAAACACCATATATTTT. Protein product: CASSSRLVDGRSGNTIYF.